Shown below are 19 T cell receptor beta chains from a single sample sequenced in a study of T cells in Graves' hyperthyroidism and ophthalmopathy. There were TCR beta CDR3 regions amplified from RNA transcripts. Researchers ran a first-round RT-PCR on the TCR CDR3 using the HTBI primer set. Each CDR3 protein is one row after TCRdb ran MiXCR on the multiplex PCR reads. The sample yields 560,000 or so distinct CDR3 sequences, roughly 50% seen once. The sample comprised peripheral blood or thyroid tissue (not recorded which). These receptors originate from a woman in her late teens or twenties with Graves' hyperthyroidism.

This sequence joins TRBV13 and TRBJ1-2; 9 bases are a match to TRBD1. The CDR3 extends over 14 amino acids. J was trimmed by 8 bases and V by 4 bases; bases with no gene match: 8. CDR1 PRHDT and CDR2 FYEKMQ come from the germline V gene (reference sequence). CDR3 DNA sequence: TGTGCCAGCAGCTCTCGGGACAGGGTGGTAGGCTACACCTTC. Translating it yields CASSSRDRVVGYTF. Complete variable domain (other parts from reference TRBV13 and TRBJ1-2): AAGVIQSPRHLIKEKRETATLKCYPIPRHDTVYWYQQGPGQDPQFLISFYEKMQSDKGSIPDRFSAQQFSDYHSELNMSSLELGDSALYFCASSSRDRVVGYTFGSGTRLTVV.

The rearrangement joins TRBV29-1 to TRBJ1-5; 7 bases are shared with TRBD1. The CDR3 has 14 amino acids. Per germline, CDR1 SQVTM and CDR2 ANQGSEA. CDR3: CSATGTVSNQPQHF. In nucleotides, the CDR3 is TGCAGTGCTACCGGGACAGTAAGTAATCAGCCCCAGCATTTT.

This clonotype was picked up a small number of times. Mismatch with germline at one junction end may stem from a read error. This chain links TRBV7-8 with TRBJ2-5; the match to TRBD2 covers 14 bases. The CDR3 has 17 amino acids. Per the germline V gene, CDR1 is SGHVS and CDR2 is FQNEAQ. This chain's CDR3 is CASSLAPGLAGVETQYF. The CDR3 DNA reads TGTGCCAGCAGTTTAGCCCCGGGACTAGCGGGAGTGGAGACCCAGTACTTC.

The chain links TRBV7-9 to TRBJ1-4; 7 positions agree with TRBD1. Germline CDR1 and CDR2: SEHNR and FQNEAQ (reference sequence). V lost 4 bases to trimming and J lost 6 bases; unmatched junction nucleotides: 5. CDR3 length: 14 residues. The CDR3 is CASSYSGTDEKLFF. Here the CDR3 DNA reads TGTGCCAGCAGCTACTCCGGGACAGATGAAAAACTGTTTTTT.

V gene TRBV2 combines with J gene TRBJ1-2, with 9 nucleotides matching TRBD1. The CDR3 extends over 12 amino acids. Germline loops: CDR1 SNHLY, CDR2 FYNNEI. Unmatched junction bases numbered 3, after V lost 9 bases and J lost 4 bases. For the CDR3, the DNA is TGTGCCAGGGGACAGGGTGTCTATGGCTACACCTTC. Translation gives CARGQGVYGYTF.

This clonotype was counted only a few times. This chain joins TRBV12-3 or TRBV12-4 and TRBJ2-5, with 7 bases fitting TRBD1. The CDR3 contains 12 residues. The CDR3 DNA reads TGTCCTGAGGGCAGGGGGCAAGAGACCCAGTACTTC. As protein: CPEGRGQETQYF.

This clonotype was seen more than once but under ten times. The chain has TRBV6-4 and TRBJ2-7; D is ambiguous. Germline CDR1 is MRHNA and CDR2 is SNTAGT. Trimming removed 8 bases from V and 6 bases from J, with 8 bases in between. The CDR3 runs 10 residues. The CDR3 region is CASRSGEQYF. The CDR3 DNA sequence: TGTGCCAGCCGGTCCGGCGAGCAGTACTTC.

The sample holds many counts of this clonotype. CDR3 protein: CAVTAFLGNGYTF. The CDR3 DNA sequence: TGTGCCGTTACGGCCTTCCTTGGGAATGGCTACACCTTC. This chain joins TRBV7-9 and TRBJ1-2; D remains ambiguous. The V end lost 11 bases, the J end lost 6 bases, and 19 bases lay between the germline ends. Per the germline V gene, CDR1 is SEHNR and CDR2 is FQNEAQ (reference sequence). The CDR3 consists of 13 residues.

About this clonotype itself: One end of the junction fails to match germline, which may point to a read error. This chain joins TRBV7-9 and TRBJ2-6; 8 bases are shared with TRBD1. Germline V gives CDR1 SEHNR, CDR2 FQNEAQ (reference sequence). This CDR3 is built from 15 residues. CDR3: CASSNGRTGGNVLTF. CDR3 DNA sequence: TGTGCCAGCAGTAACGGGCGTACAGGGGGCAACGTCCTGACTTTC.

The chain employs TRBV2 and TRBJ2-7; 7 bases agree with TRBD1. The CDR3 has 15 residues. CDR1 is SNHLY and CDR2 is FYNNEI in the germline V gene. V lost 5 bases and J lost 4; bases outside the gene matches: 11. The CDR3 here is CASSRDRQGMYEQYF. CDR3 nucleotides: TGTGCCAGCAGTCGGGACAGACAGGGCATGTACGAGCAGTACTTC.

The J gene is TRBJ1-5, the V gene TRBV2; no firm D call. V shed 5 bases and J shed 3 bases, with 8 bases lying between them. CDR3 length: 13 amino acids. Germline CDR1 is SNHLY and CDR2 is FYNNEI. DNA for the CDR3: TGTGCCAGCAGTTTAATAATCAATCAGCCCCAGCATTTT. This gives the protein CASSLIINQPQHF.

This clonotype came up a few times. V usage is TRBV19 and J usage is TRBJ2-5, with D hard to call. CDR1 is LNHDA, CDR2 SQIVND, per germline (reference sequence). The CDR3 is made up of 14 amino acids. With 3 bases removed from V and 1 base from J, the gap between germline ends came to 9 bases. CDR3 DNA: TGTGCCAGTAGTATCTTGGGCACCCAAGAGACCCAGTACTTC. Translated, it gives CASSILGTQETQYF.

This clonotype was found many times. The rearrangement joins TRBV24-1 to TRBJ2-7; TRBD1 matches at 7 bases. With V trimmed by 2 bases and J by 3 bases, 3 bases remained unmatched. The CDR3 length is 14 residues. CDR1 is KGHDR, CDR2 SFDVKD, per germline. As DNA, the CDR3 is TGTGCCACCAGTGATTCACAGGGGTTCTACGAGCAGTACTTC. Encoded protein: CATSDSQGFYEQYF.

As DNA, the CDR3 is TGTGCCAGCAGTGAAACACGGGGGGAAGCTTTCTTT. Its translation: CASSETRGEAFF. The V gene is TRBV6-9, the J gene TRBJ1-1, with D perhaps matching TRBD1 (5 bases). The ends were cut back, 5 bases at V and 8 bases at J, with 12 bases in the middle. Germline CDR1 MNHGY, CDR2 SVAAGI. The CDR3 loop spans 12 amino acids.

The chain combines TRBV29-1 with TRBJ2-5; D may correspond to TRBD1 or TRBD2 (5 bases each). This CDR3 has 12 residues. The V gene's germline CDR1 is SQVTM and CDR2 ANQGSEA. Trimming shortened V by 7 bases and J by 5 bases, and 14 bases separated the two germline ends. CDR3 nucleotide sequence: TGCAGCGCCGAGGGTCAGGGTGAGACCCAGTACTTC. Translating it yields CSAEGQGETQYF.

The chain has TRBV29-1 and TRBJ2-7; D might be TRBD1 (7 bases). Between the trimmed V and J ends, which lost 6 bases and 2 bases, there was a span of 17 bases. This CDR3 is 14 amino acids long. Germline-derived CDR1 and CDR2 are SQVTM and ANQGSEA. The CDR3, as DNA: TGCAGCGTCTCCCAGGGGGGTGGCCCCTACGAGCAGTACTTC. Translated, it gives CSVSQGGGPYEQYF.

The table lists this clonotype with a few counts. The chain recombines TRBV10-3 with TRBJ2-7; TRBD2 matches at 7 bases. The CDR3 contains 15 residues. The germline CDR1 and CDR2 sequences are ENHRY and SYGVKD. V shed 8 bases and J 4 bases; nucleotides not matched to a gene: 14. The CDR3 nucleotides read TGTGCCATCGGAACGGGCGGGAGAAACTATTACGAGCAGTACTTC. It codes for CAIGTGGRNYYEQYF.

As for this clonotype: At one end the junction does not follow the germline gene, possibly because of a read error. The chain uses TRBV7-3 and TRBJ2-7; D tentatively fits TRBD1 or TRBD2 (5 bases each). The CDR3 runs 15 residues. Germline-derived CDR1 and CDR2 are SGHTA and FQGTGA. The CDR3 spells CASSQASSLRGEQYF. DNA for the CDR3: TGCGCCAGCAGCCAAGCTAGCAGCCTAAGGGGCGAGCAGTACTTC.

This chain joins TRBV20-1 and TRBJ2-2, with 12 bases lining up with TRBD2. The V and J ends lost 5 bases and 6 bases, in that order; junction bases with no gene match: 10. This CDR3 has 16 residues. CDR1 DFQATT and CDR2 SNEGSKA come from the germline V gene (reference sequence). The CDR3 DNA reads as TGCAGTGCTGGAACCGCTAGCGGGAGGGCCTCCGGGGAGCTGTTTTTT. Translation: CSAGTASGRASGELFF.